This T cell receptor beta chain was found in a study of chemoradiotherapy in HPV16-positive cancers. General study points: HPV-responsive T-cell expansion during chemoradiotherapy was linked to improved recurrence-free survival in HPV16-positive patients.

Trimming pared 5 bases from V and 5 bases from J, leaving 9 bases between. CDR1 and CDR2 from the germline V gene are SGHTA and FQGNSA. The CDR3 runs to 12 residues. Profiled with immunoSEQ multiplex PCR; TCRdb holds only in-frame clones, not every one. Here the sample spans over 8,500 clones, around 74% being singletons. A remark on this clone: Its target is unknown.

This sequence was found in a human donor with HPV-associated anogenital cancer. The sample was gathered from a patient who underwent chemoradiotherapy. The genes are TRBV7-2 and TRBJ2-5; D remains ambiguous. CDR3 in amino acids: CASSKRRETQYF. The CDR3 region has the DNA TGTGCCAGCAGCAAACGGCGGGAGACCCAGTACTTC.